This T cell receptor beta chain was documented in a study of blood T cell repertoires in COVID-19 (dated by TCRdb to the early 2020s). Describing the broader study: The collaborator samples originated in the United States, Italy and Spain and spanned the acute and convalescent phases of COVID-19. The prospective study material was composed of cDNA or gDNA derived from T cells, B-cell-depleted T cells, or PBMCs. Subjects who had been exposed to COVID-19, were actively infected with it, or had recovered from it provided the deeply sampled blood TCRbeta repertoires that made up the dataset. The samples were drawn from the first 160 participants of the ongoing ImmuneRACE study and from 950 to 1,500 subjects provided by 6 global collaborators. Where available, HLA class I and class II types were obtained from metadata supplied by the sample provider rather than from assay-based typing. Sample metadata almost always included a de-identified subject ID, COVID-19 status, age in years and sex. The repertoires were released in a freely available public database meant as a resource for research on the immune response to SARS-CoV-2. General study outcomes and caveats: How much clinical and demographic metadata was included differed by source and by participant, and the metadata was provided uncurated.

In the prospective study, participants were about 18 to 95 years old, resided in about two dozen geographic areas of the United States, and were enrolled through a virtual design. In the prospective study, cohorts were assigned on the basis of participant-reported clinical history obtained from a screening survey and a study questionnaire. Each participant in the prospective study had whole blood, serum and a nasopharyngeal or oropharyngeal swab collected by mobile phlebotomists. Over a roughly 2-month period, participants in the prospective study had the option of providing additional blood draws and questionnaires. Blood samples from the prospective study were shipped frozen or at room temperature prior to DNA extraction. Turning to this clone: Its antigen is not yet known. No much larger clone is present one base from it, and per-base qualities are unavailable.

Sequences SGHVS (CDR1) and FQNEAQ (CDR2) are obtained from the germline V gene. The cysteine opens and the phenylalanine closes a CDR3 of 15 amino acids. Only CDR3 DNA is held: 45 bases, read in frame from base 1. V lost 3 bases and J lost 3 bases; the stretch between them is 15 bases long. The immunoSEQ Assay, a bias-controlled multiplex PCR, was used to amplify TCRbeta CDR3 regions from genomic DNA. On the study's bioinformatics: Within the assay, amplification of reference gene primers was used to estimate how many nucleated cells each sample contained. To quantify the absolute abundance of each unique TCRbeta CDR3 rearrangement, sequence reads were collapsed and filtered. For each sample, productive Simpson clonality was calculated by taking the square root of Simpson's diversity index across productive rearrangements. The immuneACCESS repertoire file appears here via TCRdb, limited to in-frame rearrangements. These files lack a portion of the clones; in checked studies, under half of the deficit traces to unresolved V genes, and the cause of the others is not known. The V and J calls and clone size are taken from that table; D and trimming were inferred from the DNA. The sample records 470,000 or so clones, roughly nine tenths of which are singletons. Around 1.8% of the sample is held by the ten biggest clonotypes.

The sequencing input was PBMCs or T cells enriched from blood (not recorded which). The receptor was isolated from a woman under 30 with acute COVID-19. Recombination connected TRBV7-8 to TRBJ2-7, and TRBD1 may be the D gene, going by 6 matching bases. The CDR3 loop reads CASSFSSTGSYEQYF. The nucleotides read TGTGCCAGCAGCTTTAGTTCCACAGGGAGCTACGAGCAGTACTTC.